The sample holds a few counts of the clone carrying this T cell receptor (beta chain). Autoimmune disease history or systemic immunosuppression barred patients. Blood specimens came from baseline, cycle 4 day 1, and cycle 7 day 1. The data derive from a study of OX40 agonist ivuxolimab in advanced cancers. Germline values: CDR1 SGHTA, CDR2 FQGNSA. V lost 5 bases to trimming and J lost 4 bases, with 18 bases between them. CDR3 length equals 15 residues. Some clones are missing from TCRdb's copy, which holds only in-frame ones; the method was immunoSEQ multiplex PCR. The data show tens of thousands of clones, approximately 80% seen once.

J is TRBJ2-7 and V is TRBV7-2; the D gene could be TRBD1 or TRBD2 (5 bases each). The sample here was CD4+ or CD8+ T cells sorted from blood, taken in a trial of the OX40 agonist ivuxolimab. The clonotype originates from an adult with an advanced solid tumor such as melanoma, head and neck, liver or kidney cancer. In DNA form, the CDR3 reads TGTGCCAGCAGCGCCCCCCGGGACCTGAATTACGAGCAGTACTTC. As protein: CASSAPRDLNYEQYF.